This TCR beta chain was sequenced in a study of cytomegalovirus exposure and HLA in healthy donors. Study overall: Caucasian-associated ancestry cluster membership applied to around 76% of around 400 genotyped donors.

The sample holds one count of this clone. Its antigen remains unidentified. Findings and caveats of the study: A later analysis linked a missense DCLRE1C variant to TCR beta V- and J-gene trimming. Differences between HLA loci emerged in a later analysis of TCR association rates, with DRB1 most and HLA-C fewest.

Primers for the PCR totalled 60 Vbeta and 13 Jbeta. Sequencing used immunoSEQ multiplex PCR; TCRdb keeps in-frame clones, though not all of them. In the table there are about 160,000 clones, 80% to 90% of which are singletons. This clonotype was obtained from a man aged 18-30 years in good health and CMV-seropositive. Sequenced input: PBMCs.

DNA of the CDR3: TGTGCCAGCAGGGTGGCGGGGGGGGCGGAGACCCAGTACTTC. This codes for CASRVAGGAETQYF. V is TRBV7-8 and J is TRBJ2-5; 9 bases match TRBD2. Germline CDR1 SGHVS, CDR2 FQNEAQ. J gave up 5 bases and V 6 bases, and 7 bases lay outside the gene matches. The CDR3 is 14 residues long. Complete variable domain (other parts from reference TRBV7-8 and TRBJ2-5): GAGVSQSPRYKVAKRGQDVALRCDPISGHVSLFWYQQALGQGPEFLTYFQNEAQLDKSGLPSDRFFAERPEGSVSTLKIQRTQQEDSAVYLCASRVAGGAETQYFGPGTRLLVL.